This T cell receptor beta chain was identified during a study of CD8 T cells in Susac syndrome. The study's findings and limits: As the study acknowledged, the number of individuals in its TCR sequencing and HLA analysis was relatively small.

Notes on this clonotype: As yet, its antigen is unknown.

Random hexamers primed reverse transcription of about 0.5 to 1 ug RNA. The method of amplification for TCR beta CDR3 was immunoSEQ multiplex PCR, covering 54 Vbeta and 13 Jbeta. TCRdb re-called the immunoSEQ multiplex PCR reads with MiXCR, one entry per CDR3 protein. The data contain approximately 270,000 distinct CDR3 sequences, roughly 93% of them singletons. Sequencing of TCR beta, carried out with a high-throughput approach, was applied to CD8+ and CD4+ T cells from the blood. The sequenced sample was CD4+ T cells from PBMCs. The TCR was taken from a human donor with multiple sclerosis.

DNA for the CDR3: TGTGCCTGGAGGCGGGGGGAGACCCAGTACTTC. Its protein product is CAWRRGETQYF. V and J are TRBV30 and TRBJ2-5, with 7 bases lining up with TRBD2. Per germline, CDR1 GTSNPN and CDR2 SVGIG (reference sequence). J was trimmed by 5 bases and V by 3 bases; bases with no gene match: 0. The CDR3 is 11 residues long. Together with reference TRBV30 and TRBJ2-5, the CDR3 gives the full variable domain: SQTIHQWPATLVQPVGSPLSLECTVEGTSNPNLYWYRQAAGRGLQLLFYSVGIGQISSEVPQNLSASRPQDRQFILSSKKLLLSDSGFYLCAWRRGETQYFGPGTRLLVL.